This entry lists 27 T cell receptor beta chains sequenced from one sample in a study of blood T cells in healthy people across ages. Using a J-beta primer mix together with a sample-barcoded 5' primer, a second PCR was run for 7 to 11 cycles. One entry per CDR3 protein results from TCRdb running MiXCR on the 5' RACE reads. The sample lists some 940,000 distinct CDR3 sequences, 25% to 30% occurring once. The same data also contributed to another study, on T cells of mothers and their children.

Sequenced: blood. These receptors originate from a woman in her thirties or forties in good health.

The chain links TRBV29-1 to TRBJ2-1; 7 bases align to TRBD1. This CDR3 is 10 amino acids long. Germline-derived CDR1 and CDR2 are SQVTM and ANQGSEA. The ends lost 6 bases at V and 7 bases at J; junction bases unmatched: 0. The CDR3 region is CSVQGNEQFF. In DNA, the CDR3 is TGCAGCGTACAGGGGAATGAGCAGTTCTTC.

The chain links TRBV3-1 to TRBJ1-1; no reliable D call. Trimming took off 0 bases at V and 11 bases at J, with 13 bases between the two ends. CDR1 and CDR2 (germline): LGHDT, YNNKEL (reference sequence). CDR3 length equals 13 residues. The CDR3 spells CASSQEALSTAFF. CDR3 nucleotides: TGTGCCAGCAGCCAAGAAGCGTTGAGTACGGCTTTCTTT.

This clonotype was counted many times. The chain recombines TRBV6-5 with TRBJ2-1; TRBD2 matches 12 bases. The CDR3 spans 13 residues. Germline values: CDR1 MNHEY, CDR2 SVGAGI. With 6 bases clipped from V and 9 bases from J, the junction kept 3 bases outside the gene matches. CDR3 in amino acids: CASRTSGGGEQFF. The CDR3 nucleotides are TGTGCCAGCAGGACTAGCGGGGGTGGTGAGCAGTTCTTC.

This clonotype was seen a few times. Written as DNA, the CDR3 is TGTGCCAGCAGCGCCGGACAGGGGCACTCGATCGGCAATGAGCAGTTCTTC. Amino acids: CASSAGQGHSIGNEQFF. This chain uses TRBV9 with TRBJ2-1, with TRBD1 matching over 9 bases. The CDR3 totals 17 residues. Germline lookup yields CDR1 SGDLS and CDR2 YYNGEE. V lost 3 bases, J lost 6 bases, and 13 bases stayed unmatched. Full variable domain (rest looked up from reference TRBV9 and TRBJ2-1): DSGVTQTPKHLITATGQRVTLRCSPRSGDLSVYWYQQSLDQGLQFLIQYYNGEERAKGNILERFSAQQFPDLHSELNLSSLELGDSALYFCASSAGQGHSIGNEQFFGPGTRLTVL.

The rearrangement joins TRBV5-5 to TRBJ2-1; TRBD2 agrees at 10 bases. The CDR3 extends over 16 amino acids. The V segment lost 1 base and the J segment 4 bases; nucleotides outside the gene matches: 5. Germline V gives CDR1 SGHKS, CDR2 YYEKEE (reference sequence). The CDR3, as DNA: TGTGCCAGCAGCTTGCTAGCGGGGGTGGTATACAATGAGCAGTTCTTC. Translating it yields CASSLLAGVVYNEQFF.

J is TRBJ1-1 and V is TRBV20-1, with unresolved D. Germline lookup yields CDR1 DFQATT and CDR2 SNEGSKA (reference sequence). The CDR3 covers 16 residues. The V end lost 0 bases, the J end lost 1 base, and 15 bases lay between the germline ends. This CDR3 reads CSARDLDGVWNTEAFF. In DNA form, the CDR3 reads TGCAGTGCTAGAGATCTGGATGGGGTATGGAACACTGAAGCTTTCTTT.

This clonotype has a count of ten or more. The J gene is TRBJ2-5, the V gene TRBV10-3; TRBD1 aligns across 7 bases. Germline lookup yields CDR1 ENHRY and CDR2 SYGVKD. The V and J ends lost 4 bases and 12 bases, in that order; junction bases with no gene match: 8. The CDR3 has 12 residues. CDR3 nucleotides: TGTGCCATCAGTGTCACAGGGGCGATCGAGTACTTC. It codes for CAISVTGAIEYF.

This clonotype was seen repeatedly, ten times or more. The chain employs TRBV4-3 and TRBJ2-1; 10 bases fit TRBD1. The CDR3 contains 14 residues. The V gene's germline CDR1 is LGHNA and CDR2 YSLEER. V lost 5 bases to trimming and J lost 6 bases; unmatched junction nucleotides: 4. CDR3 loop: CASSYWTGGNEQFF. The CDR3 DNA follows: TGCGCCAGCAGCTACTGGACAGGGGGCAATGAGCAGTTCTTC.

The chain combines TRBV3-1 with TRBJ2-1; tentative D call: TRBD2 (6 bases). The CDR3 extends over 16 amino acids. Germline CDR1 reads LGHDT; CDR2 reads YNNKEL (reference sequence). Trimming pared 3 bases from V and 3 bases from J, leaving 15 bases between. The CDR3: CASSHLGTRLYNEQFF. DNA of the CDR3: TGTGCCAGCAGCCATCTCGGGACTCGCCTCTACAATGAGCAGTTCTTC.

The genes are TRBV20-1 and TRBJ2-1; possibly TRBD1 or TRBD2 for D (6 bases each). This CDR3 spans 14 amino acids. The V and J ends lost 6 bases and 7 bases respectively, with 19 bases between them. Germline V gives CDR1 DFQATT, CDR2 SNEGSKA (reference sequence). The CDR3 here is CSAPRGGRYNEQFF. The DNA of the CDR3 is TGCAGTGCCCCCCGTGGGGGGCGTTATAATGAGCAGTTCTTC.

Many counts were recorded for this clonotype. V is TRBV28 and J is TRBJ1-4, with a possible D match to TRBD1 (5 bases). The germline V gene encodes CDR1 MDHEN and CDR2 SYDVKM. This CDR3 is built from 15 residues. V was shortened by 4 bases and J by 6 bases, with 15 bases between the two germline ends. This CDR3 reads CASSSSGTSDEKLFF. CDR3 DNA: TGTGCCAGCAGTTCTAGCGGGACTTCTGATGAAAAACTGTTTTTT.

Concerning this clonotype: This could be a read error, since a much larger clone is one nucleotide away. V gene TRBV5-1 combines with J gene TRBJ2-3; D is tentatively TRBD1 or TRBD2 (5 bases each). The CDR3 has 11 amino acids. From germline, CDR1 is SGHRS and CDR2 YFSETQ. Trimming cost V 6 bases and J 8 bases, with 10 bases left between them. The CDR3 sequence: CASTGAGTQYF. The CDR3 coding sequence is TGCGCCAGCACCGGGGCAGGTACGCAGTATTTT. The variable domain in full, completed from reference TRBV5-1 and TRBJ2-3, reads KAGVTQTPRYLIKTRGQQVTLSCSPISGHRSVSWYQQTPGQGLQFLFEYFSETQRNKGNFPGRFSGRQFSNSRSEMNVSTLELGDSALYLCASTGAGTQYFGPGTRLTVL.

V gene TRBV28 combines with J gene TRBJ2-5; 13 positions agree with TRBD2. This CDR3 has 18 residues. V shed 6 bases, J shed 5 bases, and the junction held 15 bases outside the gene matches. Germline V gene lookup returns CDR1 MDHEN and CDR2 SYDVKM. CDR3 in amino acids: CASSPRGELAGGRETQYF. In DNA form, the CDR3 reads TGTGCCAGCAGCCCACGAGGGGAACTAGCGGGGGGGCGGGAGACCCAGTACTTC.

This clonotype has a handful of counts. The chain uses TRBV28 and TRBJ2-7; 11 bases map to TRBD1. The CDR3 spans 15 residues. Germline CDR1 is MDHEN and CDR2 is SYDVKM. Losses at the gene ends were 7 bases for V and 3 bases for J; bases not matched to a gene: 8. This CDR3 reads CASMSPGTGGYEQYF. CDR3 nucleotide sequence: TGTGCCAGCATGTCCCCCGGGACAGGGGGCTACGAGCAGTACTTC.

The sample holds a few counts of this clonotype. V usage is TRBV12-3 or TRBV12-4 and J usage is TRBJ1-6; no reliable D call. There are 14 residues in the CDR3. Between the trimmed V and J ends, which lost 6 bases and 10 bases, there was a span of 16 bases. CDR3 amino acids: CASSRTGIPSPLHF. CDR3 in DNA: TGTGCCAGCAGCCGGACCGGAATACCGTCACCCCTCCACTTT.

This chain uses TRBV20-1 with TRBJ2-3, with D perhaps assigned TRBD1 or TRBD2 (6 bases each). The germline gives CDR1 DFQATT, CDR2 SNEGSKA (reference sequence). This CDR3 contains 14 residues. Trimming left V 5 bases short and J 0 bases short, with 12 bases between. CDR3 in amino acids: CSAWGAKSTDTQYF. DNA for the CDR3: TGCAGTGCTTGGGGGGCTAAAAGCACAGATACGCAGTATTTT.

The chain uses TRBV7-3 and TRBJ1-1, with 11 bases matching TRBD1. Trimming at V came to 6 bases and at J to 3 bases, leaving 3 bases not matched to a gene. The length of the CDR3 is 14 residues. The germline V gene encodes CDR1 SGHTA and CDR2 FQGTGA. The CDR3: CASRRDRGDTEAFF. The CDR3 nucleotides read TGTGCCAGCAGACGGGACAGGGGGGACACTGAAGCTTTCTTT.

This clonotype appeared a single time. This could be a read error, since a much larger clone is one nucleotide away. CDR3 sequence reads: CSARDFKGMGSYEQYF. The CDR3 DNA follows: TGCAGTGCTAGAGATTTTAAGGGGATGGGCTCCTACGAGCAGTACTTC. The genes are TRBV20-1 and TRBJ2-7; possibly TRBD1 for D (5 bases). V lost 0 bases and J lost 0, with 15 bases in between. CDR1 DFQATT and CDR2 SNEGSKA come from the germline V gene (reference sequence). The CDR3 totals 16 residues.

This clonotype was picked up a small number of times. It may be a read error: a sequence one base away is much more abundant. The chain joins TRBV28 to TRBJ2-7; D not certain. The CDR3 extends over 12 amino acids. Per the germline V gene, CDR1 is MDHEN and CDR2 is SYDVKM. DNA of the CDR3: TGTGCCAACAGTCAACTAAACCACGAGCAGTACTTC. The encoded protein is CANSQLNHEQYF.

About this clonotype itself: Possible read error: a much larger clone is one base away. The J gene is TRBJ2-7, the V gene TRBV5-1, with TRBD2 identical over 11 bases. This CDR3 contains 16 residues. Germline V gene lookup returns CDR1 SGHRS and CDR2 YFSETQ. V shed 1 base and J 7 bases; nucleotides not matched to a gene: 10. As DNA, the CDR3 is TGCGCCAGCAGCTTGCAAGGGACTAGCGGATACAATGAGCAGTACTTC. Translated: CASSLQGTSGYNEQYF.

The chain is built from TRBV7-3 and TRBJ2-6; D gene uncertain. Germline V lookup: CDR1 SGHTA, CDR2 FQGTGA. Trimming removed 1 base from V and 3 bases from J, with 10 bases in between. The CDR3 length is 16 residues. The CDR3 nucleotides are TGTGCCAGCAGCTTAAACCCCATGGGTGGGGCCAACGTCCTGACTTTC. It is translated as CASSLNPMGGANVLTF.

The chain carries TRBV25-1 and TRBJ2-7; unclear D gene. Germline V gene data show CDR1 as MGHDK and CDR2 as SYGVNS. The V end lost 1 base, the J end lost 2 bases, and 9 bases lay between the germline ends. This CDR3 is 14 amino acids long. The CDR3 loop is CASSEFQYPYEQYF. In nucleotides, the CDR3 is TGTGCCAGCAGTGAATTTCAATACCCCTACGAGCAGTACTTC.

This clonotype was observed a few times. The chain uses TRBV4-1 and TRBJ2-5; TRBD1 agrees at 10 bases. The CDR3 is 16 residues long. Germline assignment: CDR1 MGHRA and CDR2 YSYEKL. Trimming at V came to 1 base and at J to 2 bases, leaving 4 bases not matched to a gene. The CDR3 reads CASSQADRGKQETQYF. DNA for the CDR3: TGCGCCAGCAGCCAAGCGGACAGGGGGAAACAAGAGACCCAGTACTTC.

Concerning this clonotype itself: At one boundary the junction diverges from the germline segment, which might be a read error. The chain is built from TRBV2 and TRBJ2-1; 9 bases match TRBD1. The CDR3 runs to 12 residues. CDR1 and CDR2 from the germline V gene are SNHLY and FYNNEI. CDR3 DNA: TGTGCCGGCAGAGCGGACAGGGGTGAGCAGTTCTTC. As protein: CAGRADRGEQFF.

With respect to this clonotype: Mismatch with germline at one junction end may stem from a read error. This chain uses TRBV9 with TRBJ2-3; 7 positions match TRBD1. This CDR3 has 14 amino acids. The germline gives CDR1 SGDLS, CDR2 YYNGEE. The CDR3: CAGSVTGETDTQYF. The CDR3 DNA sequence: TGTGCCGGCAGCGTAACAGGGGAGACAGATACGCAGTATTTT.

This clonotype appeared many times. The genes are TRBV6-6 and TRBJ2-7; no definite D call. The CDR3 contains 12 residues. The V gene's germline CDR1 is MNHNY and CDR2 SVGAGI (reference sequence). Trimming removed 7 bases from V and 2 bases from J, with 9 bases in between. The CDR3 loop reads CASKGYTYEQYF. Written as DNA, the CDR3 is TGTGCCAGCAAAGGATACACCTACGAGCAGTACTTC.

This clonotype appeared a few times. The CDR3 loop is CATNGAGNYGYTF. The CDR3 nucleotides are TGTGCCACCAACGGGGCCGGTAACTATGGCTACACCTTC. The rearrangement joins TRBV28 to TRBJ1-2; D perhaps matches TRBD1 (5 bases). The V and J ends lost 10 bases and 1 base respectively, with 13 bases between them. This CDR3 contains 13 residues. CDR1 is MDHEN and CDR2 is SYDVKM in the germline V gene.